The clone carrying this T cell receptor beta chain was detected many times. Its matching antigen is unknown. The CDR3 is made up of 14 amino acids. Germline V gene sequence: CDR1 LGHDT, CDR2 YNNKEL (reference sequence). With 4 bases clipped from V and 6 bases from J, the junction kept 4 bases outside the gene matches. The record originates from a study of T-cell reconstitution after alpha-beta-depleted transplantation in children. General observations from the study: High day-60 TCRbeta diversity in some patients came from surviving recipient T cells and thymic progenitors. The authors attributed T-cell counts and diversity one year after transplant mostly to newly produced T cells. The origin of alpha-beta T cells about two months after transplant was reportedly several hundred expanded graft clones.

Unique molecular identifiers were incorporated into the prepared TCRbeta library. TCRdb reanalysed the PCR reads using MiXCR and keeps one entry per CDR3 protein. The table has about 300,000 distinct CDR3 sequences, around a tenth seen once. This sequence originates from a boy under two years old with acute myeloid leukemia, due to receive a stem cell transplant. The V call is TRBV3-1, the J call TRBJ2-3, with 10 bases aligning to TRBD2. The specimen was PBMCs, collected before TCRalphabeta/CD19-depleted stem cell transplant. CDR3 nucleotides: TGTGCCAGCAGCCCCGGACTAGCGGAGGATACGCAGTATTTT. Its protein product is CASSPGLAEDTQYF.